The rows below give T cell receptor beta chains drawn from one sample of a study of T cell responses to AZD1222 COVID-19 vaccine. The protocol was immunoSEQ multiplex PCR, while the TCRdb copy is restricted to in-frame clones and leaves out a portion. The table has about 150,000 clones, around 93% seen once. The source was peripheral blood, collected on day 0 of AZD1222 vaccination. These receptors were obtained from an adult in good health. Both conserved end residues are part of each CDR3. D genes are given only for firm matches. Size is omitted from some rows. Given values are once, few, many or a class for expanded clones.

CDR3,DNA,J,size,D,V
CASSSPGHQGQEVYGYTF,TGTGCCAGCAGCTCCCCCGGCCACCAGGGCCAGGAGGTCTATGGCTACACCTTC,TRBJ1-2,NA,NA,TRBV13
CASSLQRGGAGELFF,TGTGCCAGCAGCTTACAGCGGGGGGGCGCCGGGGAGCTGTTTTTT,TRBJ2-2,NA,TRBD2,TRBV7-2
CASLGDHPYERIQETQYF,TGTGCCAGCCTTGGGGACCACCCTTATGAAAGAATCCAAGAGACCCAGTACTTC,TRBJ2-5,NA,NA,TRBV2
CASSFMKSGGGEQYF,TGTGCCAGCAGTTTTATGAAGAGCGGGGGTGGCGAGCAGTACTTC,TRBJ2-7,NA,TRBD2,TRBV7-2
CASSQVPGRAADTQYF,TGTGCCAGCAGCCAAGTCCCCGGGAGGGCCGCAGATACGCAGTATTTT,TRBJ2-3,NA,TRBD2,TRBV3-1/TRBV3-2
CASSYQGDGKNIQYF,TGCGCCAGCAGCTATCAGGGAGACGGCAAAAACATTCAGTACTTC,TRBJ2-4,once,NA,TRBV5-1
CSVAEDFNYEQYF,TGCAGCGTTGCAGAAGACTTCAACTACGAGCAGTACTTC,TRBJ2-7,NA,NA,TRBV29-1
CASSLGWAGQFF,TGTGCCAGCAGTTTGGGGTGGGCGGGCCAGTTCTTC,TRBJ2-1,NA,NA,TRBV28
CASSQGSPVYGYTF,TGCGCCAGCAGCCAAGGTTCACCGGTCTATGGCTACACCTTC,TRBJ1-2,NA,NA,TRBV4-3
CASSERTGPNYGYTF,TGTGCCAGCAGTGAAAGGACAGGCCCCAACTATGGCTACACCTTC,TRBJ1-2,NA,TRBD1,TRBV6-1
CAISEMGQGNTF,TGTGCCATCAGTGAGATGGGGCAGGGAAACACCTTC,TRBJ1-2,NA,NA,TRBV10-3
CASSYRDTLLGAPDTQYF,TGTGCCAGCAGTTACAGGGACACTCTTTTAGGGGCTCCGGATACGCAGTATTTT,TRBJ2-3,NA,NA,TRBV6-2/TRBV6-3
CASSLEIGRNTEAFF,TGTGCCAGCAGCTTAGAAATTGGGAGGAACACTGAAGCTTTCTTT,TRBJ1-1,once,NA,TRBV7-6
CASSEFGTVNTEAFF,TGTGCCAGCAGTGAATTCGGGACGGTGAACACTGAAGCTTTCTTT,TRBJ1-1,NA,NA,TRBV2
CASSLGQRGKVNTEAFF,TGTGCCAGCAGCTTAGGGCAGAGAGGGAAGGTAAACACTGAAGCTTTCTTT,TRBJ1-1,NA,NA,TRBV7-6
CATSRVGQAMYGNTIYF,TGTGCCACCAGCAGAGTTGGACAGGCCATGTACGGAAACACCATATATTTT,TRBJ1-3,once,TRBD1,TRBV15
CASSDSIVRGRAFF,TGTGCCAGCAGTGACTCGATAGTGAGGGGCAGGGCTTTCTTT,TRBJ1-1,NA,NA,TRBV6-4
CASSPGRGSNQPQHF,TGTGCCAGCTCACCAGGGCGGGGAAGCAATCAGCCCCAGCATTTT,TRBJ1-5,NA,NA,TRBV18
CASSLGGREANYGYTF,TGTGCCAGCAGTCTCGGGGGCAGGGAGGCTAACTATGGCTACACCTTC,TRBJ1-2,few,NA,TRBV2
CAISEAGGAAYEQYF,TGTGCCATCAGTGAGGCTGGGGGAGCGGCCTACGAGCAGTACTTC,TRBJ2-7,once,NA,TRBV10-3
CASSQRGAQPQHF,TGTGCCAGCAGCCAGAGGGGAGCTCAGCCCCAGCATTTT,TRBJ1-5,NA,NA,TRBV3-1/TRBV3-2
CASSLVGRGVPDTQYF,TGCGCCAGCAGCTTGGTCGGGAGAGGGGTTCCAGATACGCAGTATTTT,TRBJ2-3,NA,NA,TRBV5-1
CASSLGLRSGNTIYF,TGTGCTAGCAGCCTGGGCCTCCGCTCTGGAAACACCATATATTTT,TRBJ1-3,NA,NA,TRBV7-7
CASSHDRGLGNTIYF,TGTGCCAGCAGCCACGACAGGGGCCTCGGAAACACCATATATTTT,TRBJ1-3,once,TRBD1,TRBV5-4
CASSLTPGGEVGNIQYF,TGTGCCAGCAGTCTCACCCCAGGGGGCGAGGTCGGAAACATTCAGTACTTC,TRBJ2-4,NA,TRBD1,TRBV27
CASSQADRGAEKLFF,TGCGCCAGCAGCCAAGCTGACAGGGGGGCAGAAAAACTGTTTTTT,TRBJ1-4,NA,TRBD1,TRBV4-1
CASSPQYITGGNYGYTF,TGTGCCAGCTCACCACAGTATATTACAGGGGGCAACTATGGCTACACCTTC,TRBJ1-2,NA,TRBD1,TRBV18
CASSETGGLPGYNEQFF,TGTGCCAGCAGTGAAACTGGGGGGCTGCCCGGCTACAATGAGCAGTTCTTC,TRBJ2-1,NA,NA,TRBV6-1
CASSRLGSGGGYTF,TGCGCCAGCAGTCGGCTGGGGAGCGGTGGTGGCTACACCTTC,TRBJ1-2,NA,NA,TRBV23-1
CASSLSGYEQYF,TGTGCCAGCAGCTTATCTGGCTACGAGCAGTACTTC,TRBJ2-7,once,NA,TRBV7-2
CASSDGEGANYGYTF,TGTGCCAGCAGTGACGGAGAGGGAGCTAACTATGGCTACACCTTC,TRBJ1-2,NA,NA,TRBV6-4
CASSLIFFRTVDNSPLHF,TGTGCCAGCAGCTTAATATTTTTTAGGACAGTGGATAATTCACCCCTCCACTTT,TRBJ1-6,NA,NA,TRBV7-2
CATQFGGGGYTF,TGTGCCACCCAGTTTGGAGGGGGAGGCTACACCTTC,TRBJ1-2,NA,NA,TRBV28
CASSSTREGNTEAFF,TGCGCCAGCAGCTCGACACGGGAGGGGAACACTGAAGCTTTCTTT,TRBJ1-1,NA,NA,TRBV5-1
CASSPRPLSSYEQYF,TGTGCCAGCAGTCCCCGCCCATTAAGCTCCTACGAGCAGTACTTC,TRBJ2-7,NA,NA,TRBV27
CASSLAGTVKSEQYF,TGTGCCAGCAGCTTAGCGGGTACGGTTAAGTCCGAGCAGTACTTC,TRBJ2-7,NA,NA,TRBV7-2
CASSLGTSGDNEQFF,TGTGCCAGCAGCTTAGGGACTAGCGGGGACAATGAGCAGTTCTTC,TRBJ2-1,NA,TRBD2,TRBV13
CASSIPDGAMVWPQHF,TGTGCCAGTAGTATCCCGGACGGAGCGATGGTATGGCCCCAGCATTTT,TRBJ1-5,NA,NA,TRBV19
CASSLGAGGQETQYF,TGTGCTAGCAGCTTAGGGGCGGGAGGTCAAGAGACCCAGTACTTC,TRBJ2-5,NA,TRBD2,TRBV7-7